Included here is one T cell receptor beta chain sequence, with context. Its antigen is still unknown. The PCR employed 60 Vbeta primers together with 13 Jbeta primers. Original methodology: About 11 million of 80 million or so unique TCR beta chains were shared, per a later count. Using immunoSEQ multiplex PCR, the repertoire was profiled, and TCRdb retains in-frame clones only, with some absent. V and J calls and clone size are copied from that table; D and trimming were computed from the DNA. The sample contains 150,000 or so clones, roughly 80% of which appear only once. Germline-derived CDR1 and CDR2 are LGHNT and FRNRAP. V was clipped by 5 bases and J by 4 bases; unmatched bases: 11. This CDR3 spans 16 amino acids. This record comes from a study of cytomegalovirus exposure and HLA in healthy donors. Whole-study results and caveats: In vitro confirmation showed a few CMV-associated chains to be CMV antigen specific. A link between a missense DCLRE1C variant and TCR beta V- and J-gene trimming emerged from a later analysis.

This sequence originates from a man aged 35-49 years in good health and CMV-seropositive. This chain links TRBV12-5 with TRBJ2-7; 10 bases align to TRBD2. Source material: PBMCs. CDR3: CASGPPLAGVWYEQYF. In nucleotides, the CDR3 is TGTGCTAGTGGTCCCCCGCTAGCGGGAGTGTGGTACGAGCAGTACTTC.